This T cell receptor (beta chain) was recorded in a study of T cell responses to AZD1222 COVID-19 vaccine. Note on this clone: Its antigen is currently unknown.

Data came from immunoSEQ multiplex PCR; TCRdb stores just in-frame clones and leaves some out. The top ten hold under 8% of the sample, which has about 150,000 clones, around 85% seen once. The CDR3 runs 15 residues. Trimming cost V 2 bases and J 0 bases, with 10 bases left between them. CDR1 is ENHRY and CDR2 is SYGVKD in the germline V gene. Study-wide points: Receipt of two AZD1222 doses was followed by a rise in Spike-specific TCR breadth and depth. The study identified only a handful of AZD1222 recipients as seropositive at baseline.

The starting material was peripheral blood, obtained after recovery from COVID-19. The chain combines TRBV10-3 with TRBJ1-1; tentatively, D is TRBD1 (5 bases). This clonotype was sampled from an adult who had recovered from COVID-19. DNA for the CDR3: TGTGCCATCAGTGAGAGGGACGGGATGAACACTGAAGCTTTCTTT. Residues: CAISERDGMNTEAFF.